Each of the 3 T cell receptor beta chains below was sequenced from the same sample in a study of read filtering for tumor transcriptome and immune sequencing. Molecular barcoded adaptors covering alpha/delta and beta/gamma chains were used on about 0.4 ug RNA. TCRdb called the reads again in MiXCR, with one record for every CDR3 protein. Among approximately 45,000 distinct CDR3 sequences, 15% to 20% were seen once, and the ten largest hold about 40%. The source material was a population of CD138-negative cells sorted from bone marrow. Source of these receptors: a donor aged 40 or older with multiple myeloma.

A word on this clonotype: An end of the junction differs from the germline gene, which may be a read error. V is TRBV4-2 and J is TRBJ2-3; D gene ambiguous. Germline CDR1 is LGHNA and CDR2 is YNFKEQ. The CDR3 length is 15 residues. The CDR3 protein is CASSQVSGQTDTQCF. CDR3 sequence (DNA): TGTGCCAGCAGCCAAGTGTCTGGTCAAACAGATACGCAGTGTTTT.

This clonotype came up a few times. This could be a read error, since a much larger clone is one nucleotide away. The chain combines TRBV2 with TRBJ2-7, with 8 positions matching TRBD2. Losses at the gene ends were 3 bases for V and 2 bases for J; bases not matched to a gene: 3. Germline CDR1 and CDR2: SNHLY and FYNNEI. This CDR3 has 14 residues. CDR3 DNA: TGTGCCAGCAGTGAGCGGGGGGCCCCCTACGAGCAGTACTTC. It translates to CASSERGAPYEQYF.

This clonotype was recorded at least ten times. The J gene is TRBJ2-6, the V gene TRBV29-1, with D unclear. V was shortened by 4 bases and J by 4 bases, with 17 bases between the two germline ends. The CDR3 spans 16 residues. The germline V gene has CDR1 SQVTM and CDR2 ANQGSEA. The CDR3 loop reads CSVGPGSWAGANVLTF. CDR3 DNA sequence: TGCAGCGTTGGCCCAGGCAGCTGGGCCGGGGCCAACGTCCTGACTTTC.